This T cell receptor (beta chain) emerged from a study of response to subunit inactivated influenza vaccine. Study-wide points: Researchers suggested that each seasonal influenza vaccination recruits few new T cells.

The CDR3 spans 17 residues. In germline, CDR1 is LGHDT, CDR2 YNNKEL (reference sequence). Trimming removed 0 bases at V and 4 bases at J, with 19 bases between. TCRdb processed the RT-PCR reads anew with MiXCR; each CDR3 protein has one entry. In the table there are 450,000 to 600,000 distinct CDR3 sequences, about 15% of which are singletons. This clonotype has a count of ten or more. What it recognizes is unknown. The chain couples TRBV3-1 to TRBJ2-7; D perhaps matches TRBD2 (6 bases). The starting material was CD4+ T cells sorted from PBMCs, obtained approximately 25 months after vaccination. This clonotype was obtained from a man aged 50-75 years who received an inactivated influenza vaccine. CDR3 nucleotides: TGTGCCAGCAGCCAAGATAATCAGGGACTGGGAAAGTACGAGCAGTACTTC. Its protein is CASSQDNQGLGKYEQYF.